This TCR beta chain was documented in a study of blood T cell repertoires in COVID-19. Study-level information: Spain, Italy and the United States supplied samples that represented acute and convalescent COVID-19. T cells, B-cell-depleted T cells, or PBMCs supplied cDNA or gDNA.

Original processing notes: Amplification from reference gene primers served as the basis for estimated nucleated cell counts. Profiled with immunoSEQ multiplex PCR; TCRdb holds only in-frame clones, not every one. V and J calls and clone size are those listed in that table; D and trimming were worked out from the DNA. The table lists 290,000 or so clones, over 75% of them singletons. The germline CDR1 and CDR2 sequences are MRHNA and SNTAGT. This CDR3 has 19 amino acids. Trimming stripped 0 bases from V and 7 bases from J, with 22 bases between. The source of this sequence is a middle-aged man with active or convalescent COVID-19. The chain has TRBV6-4 and TRBJ1-6, with D possibly being TRBD1 (6 bases). The sample comprised peripheral blood. The CDR3 region has the DNA TGTGCCAGCAGTGACTCGGGGCCCTCGGGGGGCGGGCGGAATTCACCCCTCCACTTT. It translates to CASSDSGPSGGGRNSPLHF.